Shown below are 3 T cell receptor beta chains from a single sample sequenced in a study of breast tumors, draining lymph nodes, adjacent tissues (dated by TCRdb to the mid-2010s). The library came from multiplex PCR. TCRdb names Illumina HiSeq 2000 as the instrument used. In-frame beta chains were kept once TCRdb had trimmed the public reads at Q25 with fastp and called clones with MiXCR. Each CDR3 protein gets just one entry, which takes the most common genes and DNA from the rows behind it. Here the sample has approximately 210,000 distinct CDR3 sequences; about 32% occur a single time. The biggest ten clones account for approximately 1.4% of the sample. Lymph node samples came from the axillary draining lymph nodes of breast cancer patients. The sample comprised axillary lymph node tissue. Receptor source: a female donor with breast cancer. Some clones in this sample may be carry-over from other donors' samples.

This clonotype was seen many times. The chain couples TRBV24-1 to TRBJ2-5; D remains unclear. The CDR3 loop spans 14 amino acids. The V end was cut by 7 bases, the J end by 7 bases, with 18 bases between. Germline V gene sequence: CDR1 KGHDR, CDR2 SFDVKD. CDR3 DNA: TGTGCCACCAGCGCCGGGTCTCGGACCGGGACCCAGTACTTC. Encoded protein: CATSAGSRTGTQYF.

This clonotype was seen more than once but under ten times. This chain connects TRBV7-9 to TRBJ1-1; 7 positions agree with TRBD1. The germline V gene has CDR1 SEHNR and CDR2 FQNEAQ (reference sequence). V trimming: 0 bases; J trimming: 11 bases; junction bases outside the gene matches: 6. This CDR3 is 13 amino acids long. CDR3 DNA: TGTGCCAGCAGCTTAGCGGACGGACAGGCCGCTTTCTTT. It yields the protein CASSLADGQAAFF.

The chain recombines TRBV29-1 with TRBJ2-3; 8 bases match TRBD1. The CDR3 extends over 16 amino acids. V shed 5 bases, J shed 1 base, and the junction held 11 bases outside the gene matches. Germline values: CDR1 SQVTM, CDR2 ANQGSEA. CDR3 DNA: TGCAGCGTTTCCTCCGGGACAGGCTCCCGCACAGATACGCAGTATTTT. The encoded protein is CSVSSGTGSRTDTQYF.